This TCR beta chain was captured by sequencing in a study of blood T cell repertoires in COVID-19. Study in general: Samples taken during acute and convalescent COVID-19 were collected in the United States, Italy and Spain. T cells, B-cell-depleted T cells, or PBMCs supplied cDNA or gDNA.

Per the study methods: Amplification with reference gene primers provided the estimates of nucleated cell counts. TCRdb's table, derived via immunoSEQ multiplex PCR, lists solely in-frame clones and lacks some. V, J and clone size are taken as reported in that table, and D and trimming were inferred from the DNA itself. Of around 220,000 clones in the sample, 82% were seen once. Losses at the gene ends were 4 bases for V and 3 bases for J; bases not matched to a gene: 8. Germline V gene lookup returns CDR1 SGHNT and CDR2 YYREEE (reference sequence). The CDR3 is 16 residues long. Patients of the Seattle cohort, enrolled during active infection, were followed longitudinally.

The sequence was collected from an elderly woman with COVID-19, enrolled during active disease. The chain joins TRBV5-4 to TRBJ2-2; 8 nucleotides agree with TRBD2. The material sequenced was peripheral blood. The CDR3 nucleotides are TGTGCCAGCAGCCCTTCGGGGGGGGGATACACCGGGGAGCTGTTTTTT. It codes for CASSPSGGGYTGELFF.